This section outlines one T cell receptor (beta chain) sequence together with its context. Its antigen is still unknown. Base qualities are not recorded, but no much larger clone differs from it by a single base. V is clipped by 4 bases and J by 0 bases, and the sequence between their germline boundaries is 10 bases long. The CDR3 starts with the cysteine, ends with the phenylalanine, and has 14 residues. The entry retains the CDR3 DNA only, 42 bases that are in frame from base 1. CDR1 SGHRS and CDR2 YFSETQ were looked up in the germline V gene. The sample was run on an Illumina NovaSeq 6000. TCRalpha and TCRbeta cDNA libraries were built by 5'RACE with constant-segment primers, adding sample barcodes and unique molecular identifiers. Trizol reagent was used to extract RNA from every sample. Libraries were amplified in two PCR steps, with a second sample barcode and Illumina TruSeq adapters added in the second step. Libraries were sequenced on an Illumina NovaSeq with 2 x 150 bp paired-end reads. The published analysis was carried out like this. The reads were demultiplexed and collapsed into UMI-guided consensus sequences using migec v1.2.7. Using mixcr v2.1.11, UMI consensuses were aligned to TRA and TRB V and J templates and then assembled into clonotypes. A clonotype was counted as expanded or contracted only if both edgeR and NoisET called the change significant, with noise models trained on biological replicates. For edgeR calls, the cutoffs were a false discovery rate-adjusted p below 0.01 and a log2 fold-change threshold of 1. As an exploratory analysis of dynamics, PCA with hierarchical clustering was applied to max-normalized trajectories of the 1000 most abundant clonotypes. Separately sequenced CD4+ and CD8+ repertoires were used to assign the CD4 or CD8 phenotype of responding clones. TCRdb's own reprocessing of the public reads used fastp at Q25 and MiXCR and kept productive beta chains. Rows are combined by CDR3 protein, so each entry shows the most common genes and DNA. In this record, the V and J calls reflect TCRdb's handling and not the investigators' own analysis. The sample profile shows approximately 300,000 distinct CDR3 sequences; roughly 15% of them were found once. The ten top clones hold roughly a fifth of the sample.

The data stem from a study of T-cell memory formation after mild COVID-19 listed by TCRdb under 2021. Background on the whole study: TCR sequence clusters from the two donors were largely donor specific. In a couple of donors, T-cell clones that expanded and contracted after mild COVID-19 were tracked by sequencing TCRalpha and TCRbeta repertoires over time. The cohort comprised two young, previously healthy adult volunteers, one female and one male. What the research found in general, with its limitations: Contracting CD4+ clones were located mainly in the CM and EM memory subsets, whereas CD8+ clones were found to be enriched in EMRA. The study covered only a couple of mild cases, and larger cohorts including severe cases with pre-infection samples were considered necessary. From day 15 to 85, contracting clones showed balanced CD4/CD8 phenotypes, whereas a second wave of clones that expanded from day 15 to 37 leaned towards CD4+. The second-wave clones that peaked on day 37 were not confirmed to be SARS-CoV-2 specific. Some responding clones were detected in pre-infection memory, suggesting pre-existing cross-reactive memory T cells joined the SARS-CoV-2 response.

Ficoll-Paque density gradient centrifugation was used to isolate PBMCs. The rearrangement combines TRBV5-1 with TRBJ1-2, with the D gene uncertain. This TCR came from a man younger than 30 who had mild COVID-19 (a few samples of this study predate the infection). The sample titles of this study are shuffled in the database, so cell type and time point are left out; the donor was told from shared clones. The material sequenced was PBMCs or a T cell subset sorted from them (not recorded which). The sequence in DNA is TGCGCCAGCAGCCCCGACACCTCTAACTATGGCTACACCTTC. Translation gives CASSPDTSNYGYTF.